This TCR beta chain was recovered during a study of blood T cell repertoires in COVID-19. The wider study: Samples representing acute and convalescent COVID-19 were sourced from the United States, Italy and Spain. T cells, B-cell-depleted T cells, or PBMCs provided the cDNA or gDNA that served as material.

The Seattle patients joined while their infection was active and were tracked longitudinally afterward. Original processing methods: Estimation of nucleated cell counts was performed using reference gene primer amplification. Profiled with immunoSEQ multiplex PCR; TCRdb holds only in-frame clones, not every one. For V, J and clone size, that table is used; D and trimming come from the DNA. The sample shows about 260,000 clones, roughly 90% of them seen only once. The source material was peripheral blood. The sequence was obtained from a woman between 25 and 40 years old with COVID-19, enrolled during active disease.

CDR3 amino acids: CASRTGYEQYF. In DNA form, the CDR3 reads TGTGCCAGCAGGACAGGATACGAGCAGTACTTC. The chain couples TRBV6-5 to TRBJ2-7, with D perhaps TRBD1 (6 bases). Per the germline V gene, CDR1 is MNHEY and CDR2 is SVGAGI. Trimming cost V 6 bases and J 4 bases, with 7 bases left between them. The CDR3 extends over 11 amino acids.